This TCR beta chain was found in a study of technical replicates of blood from several donors. CDR1 is SGHRS and CDR2 is YFSETQ in the germline V gene. The CDR3 consists of 13 residues. Trimming pared 2 bases from V and 4 bases from J, leaving 9 bases between. The protocol was immunoSEQ multiplex PCR, while the TCRdb copy is restricted to in-frame clones and leaves out a portion. The profile covers around 89,000 clones, with just under 95% appearing a single time and roughly 0.26% taken by the ten largest. The sample was T cells isolated from PBMCs. This receptor was obtained from a human donor in good health. This chain links TRBV5-1 with TRBJ1-1; no clear D. The CDR3 loop reads CASSLAGVTEAFF. The CDR3 DNA reads as TGCGCCAGCAGCTTAGCCGGGGTCACTGAAGCTTTCTTT.